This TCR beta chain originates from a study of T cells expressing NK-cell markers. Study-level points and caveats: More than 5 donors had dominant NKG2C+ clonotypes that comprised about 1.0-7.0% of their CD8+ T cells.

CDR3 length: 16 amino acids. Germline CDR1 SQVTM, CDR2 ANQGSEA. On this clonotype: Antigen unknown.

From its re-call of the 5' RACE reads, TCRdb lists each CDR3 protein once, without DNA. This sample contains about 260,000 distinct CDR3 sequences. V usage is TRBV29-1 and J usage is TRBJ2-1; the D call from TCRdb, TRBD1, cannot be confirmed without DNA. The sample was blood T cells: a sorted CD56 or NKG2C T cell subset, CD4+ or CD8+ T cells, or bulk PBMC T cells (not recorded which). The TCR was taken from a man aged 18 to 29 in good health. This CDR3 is CSVESPAGGNPDEQFF.